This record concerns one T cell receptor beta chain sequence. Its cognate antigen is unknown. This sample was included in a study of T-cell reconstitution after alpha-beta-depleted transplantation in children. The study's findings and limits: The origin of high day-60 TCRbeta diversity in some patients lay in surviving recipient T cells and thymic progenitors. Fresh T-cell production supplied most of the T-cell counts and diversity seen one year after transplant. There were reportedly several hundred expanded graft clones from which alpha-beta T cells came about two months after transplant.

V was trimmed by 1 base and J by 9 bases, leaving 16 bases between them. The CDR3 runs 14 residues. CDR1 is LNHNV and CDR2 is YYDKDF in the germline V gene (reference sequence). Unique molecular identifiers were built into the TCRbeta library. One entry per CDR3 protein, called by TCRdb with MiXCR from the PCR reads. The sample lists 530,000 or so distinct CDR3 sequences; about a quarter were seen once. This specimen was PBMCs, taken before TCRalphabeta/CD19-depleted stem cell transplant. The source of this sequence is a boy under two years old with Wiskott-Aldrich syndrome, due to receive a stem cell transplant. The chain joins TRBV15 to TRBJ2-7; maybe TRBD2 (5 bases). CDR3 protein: CATSRAAEDFRQYF. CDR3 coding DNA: TGTGCCACCAGCAGAGCCGCCGAGGACTTTCGGCAGTACTTC.